Listed below are T cell receptor beta chains from one sample, sequenced in a study of T-cell reconstitution after alpha-beta-depleted transplantation in children. TCRdb used MiXCR to reprocess the PCR reads, holding one entry per CDR3 protein. Among about 300,000 distinct CDR3 sequences listed, around 10% were seen once. Sequencing was performed on PBMCs, taken before TCRalphabeta/CD19-depleted stem cell transplant. These TCRs come from a boy under three years old with acute myeloid leukemia, due to receive a stem cell transplant. Both conserved end residues are part of each CDR3. D genes are given only for firm matches. Size is stated for part of the rows, as once, few or many counts, or as a class when the clone is expanded.

size: few; length: 14; J: TRBJ2-4; V: TRBV2; D: TRBD1; CDR3: CASSDRGRRNIQYF; DNA: TGTGCCAGCAGTGACAGGGGGCGCAGAAACATTCAGTACTTC
size: many; length: 14; J: TRBJ1-3; V: TRBV15; D: .; CDR3: CATSREATGNTIYF; DNA: TGTGCCACCAGCAGAGAAGCTACTGGAAACACCATATATTTT
size: many; length: 13; J: TRBJ1-1; V: TRBV10-3; D: .; CDR3: CAIHGAGNTEAFF; DNA: TGTGCCATCCACGGCGCCGGGAACACTGAAGCTTTCTTT
size: many; length: 12; J: TRBJ1-1; V: TRBV29-1; D: .; CDR3: CSVVPQGAEAFF; DNA: TGCAGCGTTGTGCCCCAGGGAGCTGAAGCTTTCTTT
size: few; length: 16; J: TRBJ2-7; V: TRBV28; D: TRBD1; CDR3: CASSLWRDRGRDEQYF; DNA: TGTGCCAGCAGTTTATGGCGGGACAGGGGGCGCGACGAGCAGTACTTC
size: many; length: 17; J: TRBJ1-5; V: TRBV12-3/TRBV12-4; D: TRBD1; CDR3: CASGDRDRGRSNQPQHF; DNA: TGTGCCAGCGGGGACCGGGACAGGGGTAGGAGCAATCAGCCCCAGCATTTT
size: many; length: 14; J: TRBJ1-4; V: TRBV6-1; D: .; CDR3: CASIPSATNEKLFF; DNA: TGTGCCAGCATCCCTTCTGCAACTAATGAAAAACTGTTTTTT
size: many; length: 16; J: TRBJ1-2; V: TRBV5-6; D: TRBD1; CDR3: CASSFPPGTGTYGYTF; DNA: TGTGCCAGCAGCTTTCCTCCCGGGACAGGGACCTATGGCTACACCTTC
size: many; length: 15; J: TRBJ2-5; V: TRBV6-1; D: .; CDR3: CASSKGFSLGETQYF; DNA: TGTGCCAGCAGCAAGGGGTTTTCTCTGGGGGAGACCCAGTACTTC
size: many; length: 13; J: TRBJ2-2; V: TRBV4-1; D: .; CDR3: CATRKGSTGELFF; DNA: TGCGCCACCCGGAAAGGTAGCACCGGGGAGCTGTTTTTT
size: once; length: 15; J: TRBJ1-1; V: TRBV25-1; D: .; CDR3: CASAREGLMNTEAFF; DNA: TGTGCCAGCGCGCGGGAGGGACTCATGAACACTGAAGCTTTCTTT
size: many; length: 16; J: TRBJ2-1; V: TRBV12-3/TRBV12-4; D: .; CDR3: CASTFGGEGGYNEQFF; DNA: TGTGCCAGCACCTTTGGGGGCGAGGGAGGGTACAATGAGCAGTTCTTC
size: .; length: 13; J: TRBJ2-2; V: TRBV29-1; D: .; CDR3: CSVGGGYTGELFF; DNA: TGCAGCGTTGGGGGGGGCTACACCGGGGAGCTGTTTTTT
size: many; length: 15; J: TRBJ2-3; V: TRBV3-1; D: .; CDR3: CASSQDQDGTDTQYF; DNA: TGTGCCAGCAGCCAAGACCAGGACGGGACAGATACGCAGTATTTT
size: .; length: 14; J: TRBJ2-3; V: TRBV7-6; D: TRBD2; CDR3: CASSFWRESDTQYF; DNA: TGTGCCAGCAGCTTTTGGCGGGAGTCAGATACGCAGTATTTT
size: many; length: 17; J: TRBJ2-7; V: TRBV28; D: .; CDR3: CASSLPSAGNRVGEQYF; DNA: TGTGCCAGCAGTTTACCATCCGCCGGGAACAGGGTCGGGGAGCAGTACTTC
size: .; length: 17; J: TRBJ2-1; V: TRBV20-1; D: TRBD2; CDR3: CSASGTSGTNSYNEQFF; DNA: TGCAGTGCTTCTGGGACTAGCGGGACCAACTCCTACAATGAGCAGTTCTTC
size: few; length: 15; J: TRBJ2-5; V: TRBV2; D: .; CDR3: CASSDLLPAGETQYF; DNA: TGTGCCAGCAGTGACTTACTACCCGCGGGGGAGACCCAGTACTTC
size: few; length: 15; J: TRBJ2-3; V: TRBV25-1; D: TRBD1; CDR3: CASSGWTGITDTQYF; DNA: TGTGCCAGCAGTGGGTGGACAGGGATTACAGATACGCAGTATTTT
size: few; length: 19; J: TRBJ2-1; V: TRBV5-1; D: TRBD2; CDR3: CASSHSIISLAAPYNEQFF; DNA: TGCGCCAGCAGCCATTCCATTATTTCTCTAGCGGCCCCCTACAATGAGCAGTTCTTC
size: many; length: 16; J: TRBJ2-7; V: TRBV10-3; D: TRBD1; CDR3: CAISESPGTGSYEQYF; DNA: TGTGCCATCAGTGAGTCGCCCGGGACAGGTTCCTACGAGCAGTACTTC
size: many; length: 14; J: TRBJ1-1; V: TRBV7-9; D: .; CDR3: CASSAGRGNTEAFF; DNA: TGTGCCAGCAGCGCGGGACGAGGGAACACTGAAGCTTTCTTT
size: many; length: 16; J: TRBJ1-1; V: TRBV9; D: .; CDR3: CASSVVPKQGNTEAFF; DNA: TGTGCCAGCAGCGTAGTACCCAAACAGGGAAACACTGAAGCTTTCTTT
size: few; length: 16; J: TRBJ2-7; V: TRBV12-3/TRBV12-4; D: .; CDR3: CASSWTRDGSTYEQYF; DNA: TGTGCCAGCAGTTGGACCCGGGACGGCTCGACCTACGAGCAGTACTTC
size: many; length: 15; J: TRBJ2-1; V: TRBV25-1; D: TRBD2; CDR3: CAISASGSAYNEQFF; DNA: TGTGCCATCAGTGCTAGCGGGAGTGCCTACAATGAGCAGTTCTTC
size: many; length: 14; J: TRBJ1-2; V: TRBV7-3; D: .; CDR3: CASSPDPGSYGYTF; DNA: TGTGCCAGCAGCCCAGATCCAGGTAGCTATGGCTACACCTTC